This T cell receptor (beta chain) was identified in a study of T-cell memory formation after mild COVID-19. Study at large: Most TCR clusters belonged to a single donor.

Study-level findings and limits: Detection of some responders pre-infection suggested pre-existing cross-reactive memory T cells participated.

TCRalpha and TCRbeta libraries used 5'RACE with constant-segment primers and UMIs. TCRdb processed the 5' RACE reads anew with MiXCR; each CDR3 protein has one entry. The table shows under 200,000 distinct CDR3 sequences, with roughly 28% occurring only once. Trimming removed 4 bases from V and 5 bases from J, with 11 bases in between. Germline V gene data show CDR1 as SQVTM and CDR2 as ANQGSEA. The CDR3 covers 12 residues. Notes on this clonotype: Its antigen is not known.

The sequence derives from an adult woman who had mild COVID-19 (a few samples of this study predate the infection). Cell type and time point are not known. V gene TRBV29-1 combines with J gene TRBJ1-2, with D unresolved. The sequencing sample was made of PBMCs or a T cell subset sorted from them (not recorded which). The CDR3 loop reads CSVGDKSYGYTF. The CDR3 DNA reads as TGCAGCGTTGGCGACAAGTCATATGGCTACACCTTC.